This T cell receptor beta chain was captured in a study of shared clonotypes between healthy human individuals. About the research overall: CD4 naive and CD4 memory each took three plates per donor, while CD8 naive took two and CD8 memory one. The study, taken as a whole, reports: Richness estimates generally favored naive over memory subsets. Limitation of the genetic and exposure-history diversity represented came from the few donors.

A note on this clone: What it binds is not known.

For sorted subsets, about 200 ng DNA per replicate equaled about 30,000 T cell genomes. Clones were sequenced by immunoSEQ multiplex PCR, and TCRdb holds only the in-frame ones, with some missing. The data hold 2 million to 2.5 million clones, with under 97% observed a single time. The sample was naive CD4+ T cells sorted from blood. Sample subset: CD45RA+ positively selected. The TCR comes from a man between 18 and 35 years old in good health.

CDR3 nucleotides: TGTGCCAGCAGCGCAAGGGACAGAGTCTTCGACGAGCAGTACTTC. Its protein is CASSARDRVFDEQYF. V usage is TRBV9 and J usage is TRBJ2-7; 7 bases map to TRBD1. Germline trimming cut 3 bases from V and 5 bases from J; bases unmatched to any gene: 11. The CDR3 extends over 15 amino acids. Germline V CDR1 and CDR2: SGDLS, YYNGEE.